This entry features one T cell receptor beta chain sequence. Its antigen is not identified. These data originate in a study of T cell repertoires in cytomegalovirus infection. Each CDR3 protein gets one entry after TCRdb re-called the reads with MiXCR. The table has fewer than 1,000,000 distinct CDR3 sequences, about a third seen once. The CDR3 is made up of 14 amino acids. Germline V gene lookup returns CDR1 SGHVS and CDR2 FNYEAQ. Deletions cut 7 bases from V and 0 bases from J, with 7 bases between. General study results and limits: Pooled public TCR beta family frequency picked out CMV carriers with the relevant HLA.

The rearrangement links TRBV7-6 to TRBJ2-6; no firm D call. Source: cultured CD8+ T cells from PBMCs, taken from culture after CMV antigen stimulation. The clonotype comes from a human donor in good health (CMV status not recorded). Some clones in this sample may be carry-over from other donors' samples. CDR3 sequence (DNA): TGTGCCAGCAAGGTCTACTCTGGGGCCAACGTCCTGACTTTC. This sequence encodes CASKVYSGANVLTF.